This passage covers 20 T cell receptor beta chains from one sample sequenced in a study of blood T cells in healthy people across ages. Alongside a J-beta primer mix, a sample-barcoded 5' primer served in a second PCR lasting 7 to 11 cycles. TCRdb processed the 5' RACE reads anew with MiXCR; each CDR3 protein has one entry. The sample lists over 550,000 distinct CDR3 sequences, 25% to 35% occurring once. Material: blood. These receptors were taken from an elderly woman in good health.

This clonotype was picked up a small number of times. The V call is TRBV20-1, the J call TRBJ1-4, with no clear D. Looked up from germline, CDR1 is DFQATT and CDR2 is SNEGSKA (reference sequence). This CDR3 is 14 amino acids long. V was clipped by 2 bases and J by 7 bases, with 14 bases between them. CDR3 protein: CSARSPLPPEKLFF. The DNA for the CDR3 is TGCAGTGCTAGATCGCCCTTACCTCCTGAAAAACTGTTTTTT.

The chain has TRBV5-1 and TRBJ2-3; the D is unclear. CDR3 length equals 14 residues. The germline gives CDR1 SGHRS, CDR2 YFSETQ. V lost 3 bases to trimming and J lost 3 bases, with 11 bases between them. The CDR3: CASSSATGTDTQYF. CDR3 nucleotide sequence: TGCGCCAGCAGCTCCGCGACTGGGACAGATACGCAGTATTTT.

This rearrangement joins TRBV12-3 or TRBV12-4 to TRBJ1-4, with 7 positions matching TRBD1. The CDR3 spans 17 residues. V lost 6 bases to trimming and J lost 5 bases; unmatched junction nucleotides: 15. The DNA for the CDR3 is TGTGCCAGCAGCATAGGGGGATTGACAGGGCGGAATGAAAAACTGTTTTTT. Translating gives CASSIGGLTGRNEKLFF.

This clonotype came up once. This chain connects TRBV29-1 to TRBJ1-5; D might be TRBD1 (5 bases). CDR1 and CDR2 (germline): SQVTM, ANQGSEA. V was trimmed by 6 bases and J by 7 bases, leaving 10 bases between them. The CDR3 totals 11 residues. DNA for the CDR3: TGCAGCGTGATGTGGGGCCAGCCCCAGCATTTT. Translating it yields CSVMWGQPQHF.

This clonotype appeared many times. The gene calls are TRBV4-2 and TRBJ1-2; D call uncertain. Germline V gene sequence: CDR1 LGHNA, CDR2 YNFKEQ. Trimming shortened V by 4 bases and J by 3 bases, and 15 bases separated the two germline ends. The CDR3 has 15 amino acids. The CDR3 nucleotides read TGTGCCAGCAGCCCCGTGGGCGGGGAGGACTATGGCTACACCTTC. It yields the protein CASSPVGGEDYGYTF.

A single count supports this clonotype. J is TRBJ1-2 and V is TRBV2; D remains ambiguous. The CDR3 has 14 amino acids. Germline CDR1 reads SNHLY; CDR2 reads FYNNEI. Trimming removed 4 bases from V and 1 base from J, with 10 bases in between. The CDR3 nucleotides read TGTGCCAGCAGTGCGGTTGGGTTTAACTATGGCTACACCTTC. This translates into CASSAVGFNYGYTF.

About this clonotype itself: A much larger clone is a single base away; this may be a read error. The chain is built from TRBV4-3 and TRBJ2-5, with unresolved D. V lost 8 bases to trimming and J lost 4 bases, with 14 bases between them. Germline V gene sequence: CDR1 LGHNA, CDR2 YSLEER. The CDR3 sequence is 13 residues long. The DNA of the CDR3 is TGCGCCAGCGGCCCGGCGCTGCGAGAGACCCAGTACTTC. It codes for CASGPALRETQYF.

This clonotype was seen ten or more times. The rearrangement uses TRBV6-1 and TRBJ2-5; TRBD1 matches 9 bases. This CDR3 is 15 amino acids long. J lost 5 bases, V lost 3 bases, and 7 bases had no gene match. Germline V gene sequence: CDR1 MNHNS, CDR2 SASEGT. The CDR3 sequence: CASSELGQGMETQYF. In nucleotides, the CDR3 is TGTGCCAGCAGTGAGCTGGGACAGGGTATGGAGACCCAGTACTTC.

The genes are TRBV5-1 and TRBJ2-7, with TRBD2 matching 12 bases. Germline V gene lookup returns CDR1 SGHRS and CDR2 YFSETQ. Trimming removed 0 bases from V and 1 base from J; junction bases left unmatched: 8. This CDR3 has 18 amino acids. The CDR3 region has the DNA TGCGCCAGCAGCTTGGAGCCTAGCGGGGGGGCTCGGTCCTACGAGCAGTACTTC. Protein product: CASSLEPSGGARSYEQYF.

The V gene is TRBV3-1, the J gene TRBJ1-3; D uncertain. The CDR3 length is 15 residues. V was trimmed by 4 bases and J by 0 bases, leaving 10 bases between them. CDR1 is LGHDT and CDR2 is YNNKEL in the germline V gene (reference sequence). As DNA, the CDR3 is TGTGCCAGCAGCCCTCAGAGGAGCTCTGGAAACACCATATATTTT. Translated, it gives CASSPQRSSGNTIYF. The full variable domain, completed using reference TRBV3-1 and TRBJ1-3, is DTAVSQTPKYLVTQMGNDKSIKCEQNLGHDTMYWYKQDSKKFLKIMFSYNNKELIINETVPNRFSPKSPDKAHLNLHINSLELGDSAVYFCASSPQRSSGNTIYFGEGSWLTVV.

With regard to this clonotype: This sequence may be a read error, since a much larger clone differs from it by one base. V is TRBV12-3 or TRBV12-4 and J is TRBJ1-4; D perhaps matches TRBD1 (6 bases). The CDR3 is 16 amino acids. The CDR3 DNA follows: TGTGCCAGCAGTTTAGCATTTAGGGGGATTGGGGAAAAACCGTTTTTT. This gives the protein CASSLAFRGIGEKPFF.

Ten or more counts support this clonotype. The chain uses TRBV12-3 or TRBV12-4 and TRBJ2-7, with D possibly TRBD2 on 6 matching bases. CDR3 size: 11 residues. Trimming cost V 6 bases and J 7 bases, with 10 bases left between them. The CDR3 here is CASREGEEQYF. For the CDR3, the DNA is TGTGCCAGCAGGGAGGGTGAAGAGCAGTACTTC.

This clonotype was counted many times. This sequence joins TRBV28 and TRBJ2-1, with 8 bases matching TRBD2. In germline, CDR1 is MDHEN, CDR2 SYDVKM. Trimming cost V 6 bases and J 12 bases; bases outside gene matches: 16. The CDR3 is made up of 15 amino acids. The CDR3 sequence is CASSLIAGSQMGQFF. The CDR3 region has the DNA TGTGCCAGCAGCCTGATAGCGGGGTCTCAAATGGGGCAGTTCTTC.

On this clonotype itself: This may come from a read error, since a much larger clone is one base off. The chain couples TRBV6-2 or TRBV6-3 to TRBJ2-5; unclear D gene. Germline V gene sequence: CDR1 MNHEY, CDR2 SVGEGT. The germline V and J ends were trimmed by 6 bases and 11 bases, with 19 bases remaining between them. The CDR3 is 13 amino acids. CDR3 DNA: TGTGCCAGCAGGAAGATTGTAGATGATGAGCAGTACTTC. Amino acid sequence: CASRKIVDDEQYF.

This clonotype was recorded a few times. The rearrangement links TRBV14 to TRBJ2-3, with D perhaps matching TRBD2 (6 bases). The CDR3 is made up of 15 amino acids. Trimming stripped 1 base from V and 1 base from J, with 9 bases between. The germline gives CDR1 SGHDN, CDR2 FVKESK. DNA for the CDR3: TGTGCCAGCAGCCAAGCACGACTAGGCACAGATACGCAGTATTTT. Its protein is CASSQARLGTDTQYF.

This clonotype was recorded at least ten times. The chain couples TRBV12-3 or TRBV12-4 to TRBJ2-3; D possibly corresponds to TRBD2 (5 bases). This CDR3 comprises 16 residues. V gave up 1 base and J gave up 0 bases, with 11 bases separating them. CDR3 residues: CASSLGNGDSTDTQYF. For the CDR3, the DNA is TGTGCCAGCAGTTTAGGAAACGGGGATAGCACAGATACGCAGTATTTT.

In this sample, this clonotype turned up many times. V gene TRBV4-3 combines with J gene TRBJ2-6; no clear D. The CDR3 loop spans 18 amino acids. V was cut by 1 base and J by 1 base, with 14 bases left in between. CDR1 and CDR2 from the germline V gene are LGHNA and YSLEER. CDR3 region: CASSQVISSWSGANVLTF. For the CDR3, the DNA is TGCGCCAGCAGCCAAGTGATCTCCTCTTGGTCTGGGGCCAACGTCCTGACTTTC.

The V call is TRBV5-5, the J call TRBJ2-2; 8 bases line up with TRBD1. The CDR3 spans 17 residues. CDR1 is SGHKS and CDR2 is YYEKEE in the germline V gene (reference sequence). V lost 0 bases to trimming and J lost 5 bases; unmatched junction nucleotides: 9. DNA for the CDR3: TGTGCCAGCAGCTTGGTGGACAGGGTACACACTACCGGGGAGCTGTTTTTT. Its protein is CASSLVDRVHTTGELFF.

The J gene is TRBJ1-5, the V gene TRBV20-1; no clear D. The CDR3 is made up of 14 amino acids. Deletions cut 0 bases from V and 3 bases from J, with 9 bases between. CDR1 and CDR2 (germline): DFQATT, SNEGSKA (reference sequence). The CDR3 DNA follows: TGCAGTGCTAGAGAAGGAGGGCACAATCAGCCCCAGCATTTT. It yields the protein CSAREGGHNQPQHF.

The chain employs TRBV5-1 and TRBJ1-1; D unclear. This CDR3 region has 14 residues. Deletions cut 2 bases from V and 1 base from J, with 9 bases between. The germline V gene encodes CDR1 SGHRS and CDR2 YFSETQ. CDR3 sequence reads: CASSFAGQNTEAFF. The CDR3 nucleotides are TGCGCCAGCAGCTTCGCAGGTCAGAACACTGAAGCTTTCTTT.